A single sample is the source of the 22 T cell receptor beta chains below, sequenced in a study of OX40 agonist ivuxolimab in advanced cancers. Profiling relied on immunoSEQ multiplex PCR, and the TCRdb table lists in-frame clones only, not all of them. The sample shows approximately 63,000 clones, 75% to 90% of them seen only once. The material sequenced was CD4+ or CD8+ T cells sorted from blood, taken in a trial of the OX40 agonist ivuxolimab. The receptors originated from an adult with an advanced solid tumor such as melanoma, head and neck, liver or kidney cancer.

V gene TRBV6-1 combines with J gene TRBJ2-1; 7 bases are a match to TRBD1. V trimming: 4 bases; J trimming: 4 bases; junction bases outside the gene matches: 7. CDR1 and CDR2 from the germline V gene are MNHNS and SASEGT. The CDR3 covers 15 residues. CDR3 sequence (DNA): TGTGCCAGCAGTGGAGACAGGGATGGATACAATGAGCAGTTCTTC. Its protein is CASSGDRDGYNEQFF.

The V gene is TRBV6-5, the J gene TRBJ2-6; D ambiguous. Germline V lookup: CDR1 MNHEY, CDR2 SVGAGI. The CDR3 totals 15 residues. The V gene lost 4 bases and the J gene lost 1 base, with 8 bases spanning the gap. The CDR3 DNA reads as TGTGCCAGCAGTTCCGTACTATCTGGGGCCAACGTCCTGACTTTC. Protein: CASSSVLSGANVLTF.

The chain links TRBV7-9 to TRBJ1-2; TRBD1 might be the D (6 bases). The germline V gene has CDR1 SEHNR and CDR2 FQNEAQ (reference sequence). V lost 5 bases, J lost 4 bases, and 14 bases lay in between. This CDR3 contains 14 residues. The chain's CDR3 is CASSPRQDLYGYTF. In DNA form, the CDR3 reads TGTGCCAGCAGCCCCCGACAGGACCTCTATGGCTACACCTTC.

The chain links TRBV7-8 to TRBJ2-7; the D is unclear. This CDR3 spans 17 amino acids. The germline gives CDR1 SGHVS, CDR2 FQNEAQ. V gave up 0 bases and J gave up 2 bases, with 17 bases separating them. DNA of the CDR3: TGTGCCAGCAGCTTAGCGCCCCTAGTGGCGCGCACCTACGAGCAGTACTTC. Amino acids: CASSLAPLVARTYEQYF.

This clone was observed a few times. CDR3: CASRLPLGQPQHF. The CDR3 region has the DNA TGTGCCAGCAGGTTACCCCTAGGTCAGCCCCAGCATTTT. This chain connects TRBV28 to TRBJ1-5; the D is unclear. Germline CDR1 and CDR2: MDHEN and SYDVKM. The CDR3 is 13 residues long. V lost 6 bases to trimming and J lost 6 bases, with 12 bases between them. Full variable domain (rest looked up from reference TRBV28 and TRBJ1-5): DVKVTQSSRYLVKRTGEKVFLECVQDMDHENMFWYRQDPGLGLRLIYFSYDVKMKEKGDIPEGYSVSREKKERFSLILESASTNQTSMYLCASRLPLGQPQHFGDGTRLSIL.

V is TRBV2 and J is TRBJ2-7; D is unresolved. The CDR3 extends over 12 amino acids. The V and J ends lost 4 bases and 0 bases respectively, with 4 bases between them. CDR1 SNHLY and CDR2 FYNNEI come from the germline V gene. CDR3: CASSGVSYEQYF. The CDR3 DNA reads TGTGCCAGCAGTGGGGTCTCCTACGAGCAGTACTTC. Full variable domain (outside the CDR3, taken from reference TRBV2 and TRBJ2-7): EPEVTQTPSHQVTQMGQEVILRCVPISNHLYFYWYRQILGQKVEFLVSFYNNEISEKSEIFDDQFSVERPDGSNFTLKIRSTKLEDSAMYFCASSGVSYEQYFGPGTRLTVT.

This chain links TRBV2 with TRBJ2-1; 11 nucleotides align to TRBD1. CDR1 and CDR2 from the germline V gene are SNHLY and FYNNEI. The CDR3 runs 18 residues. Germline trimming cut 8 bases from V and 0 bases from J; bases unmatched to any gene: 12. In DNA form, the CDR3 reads TGTGCCAGCTCTGGGGGACAGGGGGTGTCGAGCTCCTACAATGAGCAGTTCTTC. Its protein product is CASSGGQGVSSSYNEQFF.

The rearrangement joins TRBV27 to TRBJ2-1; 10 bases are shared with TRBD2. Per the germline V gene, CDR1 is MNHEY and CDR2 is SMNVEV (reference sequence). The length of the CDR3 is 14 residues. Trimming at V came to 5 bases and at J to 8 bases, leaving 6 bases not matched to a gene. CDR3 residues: CASSPRAGGHEQFF. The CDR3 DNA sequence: TGTGCCAGCAGTCCTCGAGCGGGGGGGCATGAGCAGTTCTTC.

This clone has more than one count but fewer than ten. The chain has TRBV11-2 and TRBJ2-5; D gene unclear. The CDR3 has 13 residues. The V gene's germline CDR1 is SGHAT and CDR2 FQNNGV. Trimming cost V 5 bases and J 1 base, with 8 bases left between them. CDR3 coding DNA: TGTGCCAGCAGCCCGAGGACCCAAGAGACCCAGTACTTC. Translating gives CASSPRTQETQYF.

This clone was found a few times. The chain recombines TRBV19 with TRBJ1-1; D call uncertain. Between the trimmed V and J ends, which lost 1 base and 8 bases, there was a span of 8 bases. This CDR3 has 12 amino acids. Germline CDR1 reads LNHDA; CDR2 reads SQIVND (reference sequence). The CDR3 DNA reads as TGTGCCAGTAGTATAGGGTATTTCGAAGCTTTCTTT. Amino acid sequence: CASSIGYFEAFF.

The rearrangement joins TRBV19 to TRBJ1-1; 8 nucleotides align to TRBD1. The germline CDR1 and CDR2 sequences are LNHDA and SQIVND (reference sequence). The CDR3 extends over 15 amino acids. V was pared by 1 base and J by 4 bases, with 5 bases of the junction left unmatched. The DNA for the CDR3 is TGTGCCAGTAGTATAGGGACAGGGAGAGGCACTGAAGCTTTCTTT. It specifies CASSIGTGRGTEAFF.

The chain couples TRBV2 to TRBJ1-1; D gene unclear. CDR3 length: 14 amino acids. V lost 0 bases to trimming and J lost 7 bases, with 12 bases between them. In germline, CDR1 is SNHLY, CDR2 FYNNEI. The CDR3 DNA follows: TGTGCCAGCAGTGAAGCGGCCAGAGAAGTTGAAGCTTTCTTT. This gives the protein CASSEAAREVEAFF.

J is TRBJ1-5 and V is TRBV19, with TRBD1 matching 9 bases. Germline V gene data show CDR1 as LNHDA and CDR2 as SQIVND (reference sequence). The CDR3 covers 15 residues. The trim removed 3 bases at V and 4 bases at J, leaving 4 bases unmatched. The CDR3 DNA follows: TGTGCCAGTAGTATTGGGACAGGGAGGAATCAGCCCCAGCATTTT. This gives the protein CASSIGTGRNQPQHF.

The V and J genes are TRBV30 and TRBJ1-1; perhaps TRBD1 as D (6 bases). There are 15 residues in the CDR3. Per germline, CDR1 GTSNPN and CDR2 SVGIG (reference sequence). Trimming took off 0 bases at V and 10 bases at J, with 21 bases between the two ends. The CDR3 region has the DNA TGTGCCTGGAGTGTACCCCGCGACAGGCCCGACGTAGCTTTCTTT. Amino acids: CAWSVPRDRPDVAFF.

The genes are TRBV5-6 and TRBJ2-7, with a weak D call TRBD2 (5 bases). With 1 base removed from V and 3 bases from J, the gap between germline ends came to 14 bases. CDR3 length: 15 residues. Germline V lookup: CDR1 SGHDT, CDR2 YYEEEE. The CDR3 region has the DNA TGTGCCAGCAGCTTGATGTTAGAGGGTGGCTACGAGCAGTACTTC. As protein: CASSLMLEGGYEQYF.

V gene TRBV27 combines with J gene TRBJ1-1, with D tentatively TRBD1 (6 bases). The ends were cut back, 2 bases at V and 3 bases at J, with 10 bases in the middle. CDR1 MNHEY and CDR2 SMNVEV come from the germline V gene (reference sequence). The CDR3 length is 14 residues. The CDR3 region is CASSLRGWDTEAFF. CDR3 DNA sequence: TGTGCCAGCAGTTTAAGGGGGTGGGACACTGAAGCTTTCTTT.

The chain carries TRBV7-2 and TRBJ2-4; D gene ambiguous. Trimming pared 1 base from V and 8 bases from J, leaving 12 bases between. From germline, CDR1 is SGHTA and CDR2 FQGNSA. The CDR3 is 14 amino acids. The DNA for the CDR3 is TGTGCCAGCAGCTTAGATGTTAGAAGGGACATTCAGTACTTC. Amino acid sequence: CASSLDVRRDIQYF. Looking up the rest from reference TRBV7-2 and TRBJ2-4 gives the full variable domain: GAGVSQSPSNKVTEKGKDVELRCDPISGHTALYWYRQSLGQGLEFLIYFQGNSAPDKSGLPSDRFSAERTGGSVSTLTIQRTQQEDSAVYLCASSLDVRRDIQYFGAGTRLSVL.

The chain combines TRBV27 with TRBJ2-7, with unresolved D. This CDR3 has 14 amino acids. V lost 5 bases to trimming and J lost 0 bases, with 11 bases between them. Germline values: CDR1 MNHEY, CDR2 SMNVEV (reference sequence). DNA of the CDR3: TGTGCCAGCAGTCCATCTGCTAGCTCCTACGAGCAGTACTTC. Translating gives CASSPSASSYEQYF.

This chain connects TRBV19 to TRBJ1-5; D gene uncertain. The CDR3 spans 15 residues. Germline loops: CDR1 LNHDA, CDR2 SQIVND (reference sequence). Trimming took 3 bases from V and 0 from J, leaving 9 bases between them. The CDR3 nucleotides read TGTGCCAGTAGTATCTCGGCTTATAGCAATCAGCCCCAGCATTTT. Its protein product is CASSISAYSNQPQHF.

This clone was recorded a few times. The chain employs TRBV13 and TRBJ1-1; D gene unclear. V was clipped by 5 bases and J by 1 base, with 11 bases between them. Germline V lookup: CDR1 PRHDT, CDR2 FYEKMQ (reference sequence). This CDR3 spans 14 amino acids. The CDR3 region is CASSPSLENTEAFF. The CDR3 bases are TGTGCCAGCAGCCCCAGTTTGGAGAACACTGAAGCTTTCTTT.

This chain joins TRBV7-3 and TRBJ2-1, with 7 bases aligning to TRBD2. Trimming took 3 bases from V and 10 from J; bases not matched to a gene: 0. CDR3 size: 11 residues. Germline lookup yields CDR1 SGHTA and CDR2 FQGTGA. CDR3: CASSFGGEQFF. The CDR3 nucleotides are TGTGCCAGCAGCTTCGGGGGGGAGCAGTTCTTC.

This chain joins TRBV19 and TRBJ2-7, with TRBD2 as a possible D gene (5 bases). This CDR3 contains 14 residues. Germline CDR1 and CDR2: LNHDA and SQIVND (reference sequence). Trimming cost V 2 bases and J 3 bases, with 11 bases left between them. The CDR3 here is CASSITGKGYEQYF. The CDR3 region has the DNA TGTGCCAGTAGTATAACGGGGAAGGGCTACGAGCAGTACTTC.